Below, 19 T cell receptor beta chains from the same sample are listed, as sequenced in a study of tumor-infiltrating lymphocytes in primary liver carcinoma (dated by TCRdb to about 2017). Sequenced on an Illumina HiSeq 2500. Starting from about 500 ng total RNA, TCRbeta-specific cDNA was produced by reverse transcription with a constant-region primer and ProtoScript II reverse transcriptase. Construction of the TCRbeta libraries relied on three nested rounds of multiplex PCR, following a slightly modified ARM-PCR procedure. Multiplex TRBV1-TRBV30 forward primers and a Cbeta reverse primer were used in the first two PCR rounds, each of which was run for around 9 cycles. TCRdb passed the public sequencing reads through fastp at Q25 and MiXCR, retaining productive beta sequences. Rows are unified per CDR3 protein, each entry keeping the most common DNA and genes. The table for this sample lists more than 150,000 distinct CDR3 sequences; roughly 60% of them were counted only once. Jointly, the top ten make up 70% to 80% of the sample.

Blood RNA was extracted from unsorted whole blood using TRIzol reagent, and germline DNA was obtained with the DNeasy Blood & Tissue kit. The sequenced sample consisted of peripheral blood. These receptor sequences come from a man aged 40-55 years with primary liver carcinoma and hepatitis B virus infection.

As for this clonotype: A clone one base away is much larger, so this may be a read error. Here the CDR3 DNA reads TGTGCCAGCAGCTGTGGACTAGCGGGATTAGAGACCCAGTACTTC. It is translated as CASSCGLAGLETQYF. This chain uses TRBV11-2 with TRBJ2-5; TRBD2 matches 12 bases. This CDR3 region has 15 residues. J lost 4 bases, V lost 4 bases, and 4 bases had no gene match. From germline, CDR1 is SGHAT and CDR2 FQNNGV.

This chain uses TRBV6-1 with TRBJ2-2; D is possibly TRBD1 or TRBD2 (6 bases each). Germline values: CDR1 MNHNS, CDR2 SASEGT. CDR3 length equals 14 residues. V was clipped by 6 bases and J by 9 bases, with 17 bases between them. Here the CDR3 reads CASRVGGRRRELFF. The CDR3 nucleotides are TGTGCCAGCAGAGTAGGGGGGAGGCGGAGGGAGCTGTTTTTT.

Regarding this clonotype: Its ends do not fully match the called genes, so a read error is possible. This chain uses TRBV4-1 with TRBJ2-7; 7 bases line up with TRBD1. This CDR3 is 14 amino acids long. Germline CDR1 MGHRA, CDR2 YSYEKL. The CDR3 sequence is CAGSQEGAAGEQYF. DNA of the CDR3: TGCGCCGGCAGCCAAGAGGGGGCGGCGGGCGAGCAGTACTTC.

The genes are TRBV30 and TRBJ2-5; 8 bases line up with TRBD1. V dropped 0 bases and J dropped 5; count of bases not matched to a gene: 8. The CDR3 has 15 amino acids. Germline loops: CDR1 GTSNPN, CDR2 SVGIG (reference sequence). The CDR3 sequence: CAWSVQQGARETQYF. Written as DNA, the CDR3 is TGTGCCTGGAGTGTACAGCAGGGGGCGCGTGAGACCCAGTACTTC.

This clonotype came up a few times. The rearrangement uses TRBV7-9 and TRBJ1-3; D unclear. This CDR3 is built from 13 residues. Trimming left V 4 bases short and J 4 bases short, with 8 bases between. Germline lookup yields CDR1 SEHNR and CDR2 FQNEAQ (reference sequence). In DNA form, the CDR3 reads TGTGCCAGCAGCTACGATGGGGGAAACACCATATATTTT. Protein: CASSYDGGNTIYF.

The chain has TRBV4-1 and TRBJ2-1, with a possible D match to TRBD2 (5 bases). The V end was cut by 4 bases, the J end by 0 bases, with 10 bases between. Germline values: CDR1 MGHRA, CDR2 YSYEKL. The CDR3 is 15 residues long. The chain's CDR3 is CASSPQRGSYNEQFF. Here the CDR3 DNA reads TGCGCCAGCAGCCCCCAACGGGGCTCCTACAATGAGCAGTTCTTC.

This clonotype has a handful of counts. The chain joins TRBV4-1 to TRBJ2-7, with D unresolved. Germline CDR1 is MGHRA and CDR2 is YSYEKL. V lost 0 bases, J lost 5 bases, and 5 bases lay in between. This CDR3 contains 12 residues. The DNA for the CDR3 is TGCGCCAGCAGCCAAGAACGGAACGAGCAGTACTTC. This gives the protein CASSQERNEQYF.

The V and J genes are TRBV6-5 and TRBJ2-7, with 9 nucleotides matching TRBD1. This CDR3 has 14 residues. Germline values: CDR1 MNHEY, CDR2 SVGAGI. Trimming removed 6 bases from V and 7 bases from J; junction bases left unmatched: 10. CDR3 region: CASRGQGVWGEQYF. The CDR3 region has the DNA TGTGCCAGCAGGGGACAGGGCGTCTGGGGGGAGCAGTACTTC.

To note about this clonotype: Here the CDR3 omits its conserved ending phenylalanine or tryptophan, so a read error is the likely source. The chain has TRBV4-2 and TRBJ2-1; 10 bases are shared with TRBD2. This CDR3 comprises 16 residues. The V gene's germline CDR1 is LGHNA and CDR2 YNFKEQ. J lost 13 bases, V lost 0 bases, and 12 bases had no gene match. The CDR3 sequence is CASSQDLGASGSTQFY. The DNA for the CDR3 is TGTGCCAGCAGCCAAGATCTAGGGGCTAGCGGGAGTACTCAGTTCTAC.

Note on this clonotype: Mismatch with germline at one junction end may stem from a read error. The CDR3 region is CAGGTPSYNEQLF. The CDR3 nucleotides are TGTGCCGGCGGGACTCCTTCCTACAATGAGCAGTTATTC. The gene calls are TRBV10-3 and TRBJ2-1, with a possible D match to TRBD2 (6 bases). The V gene's germline CDR1 is ENHRY and CDR2 SYGVKD. The CDR3 loop spans 13 amino acids.

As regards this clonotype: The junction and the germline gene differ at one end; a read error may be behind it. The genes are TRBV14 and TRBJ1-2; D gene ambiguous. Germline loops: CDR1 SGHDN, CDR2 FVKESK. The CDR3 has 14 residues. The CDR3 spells CASSQGTPDYGYIF. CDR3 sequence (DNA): TGTGCCAGCAGCCAAGGGACGCCGGATTATGGCTACATCTTC.

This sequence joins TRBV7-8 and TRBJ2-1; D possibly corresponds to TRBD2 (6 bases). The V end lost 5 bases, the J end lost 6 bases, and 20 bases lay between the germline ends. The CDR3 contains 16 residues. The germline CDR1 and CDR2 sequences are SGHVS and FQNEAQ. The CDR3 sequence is CASSPLRTIDLNEQFF. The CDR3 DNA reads TGTGCCAGCAGCCCTCTTCGGACTATCGACCTCAATGAGCAGTTCTTC.

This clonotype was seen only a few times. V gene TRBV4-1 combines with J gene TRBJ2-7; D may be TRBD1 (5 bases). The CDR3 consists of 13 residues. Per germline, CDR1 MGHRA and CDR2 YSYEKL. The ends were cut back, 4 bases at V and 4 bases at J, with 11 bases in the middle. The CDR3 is CASSPFDSYEQYF. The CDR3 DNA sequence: TGCGCCAGCAGCCCCTTTGACAGTTACGAGCAGTACTTC.

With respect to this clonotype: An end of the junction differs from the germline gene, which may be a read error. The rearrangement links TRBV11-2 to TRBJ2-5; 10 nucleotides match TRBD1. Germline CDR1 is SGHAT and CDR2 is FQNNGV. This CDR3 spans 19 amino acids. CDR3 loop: CASSQSPAGGQGDTEIQYF. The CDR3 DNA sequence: TGCGCCAGCAGCCAAAGTCCCGCCGGCGGACAGGGGGACACGGAGATCCAGTACTTC.

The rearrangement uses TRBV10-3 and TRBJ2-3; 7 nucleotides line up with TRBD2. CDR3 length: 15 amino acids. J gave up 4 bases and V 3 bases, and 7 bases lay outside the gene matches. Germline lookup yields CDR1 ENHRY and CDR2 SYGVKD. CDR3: CAISDVVGGADTQYF. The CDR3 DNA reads TGTGCCATCAGTGACGTGGTGGGAGGGGCAGATACGCAGTATTTT.

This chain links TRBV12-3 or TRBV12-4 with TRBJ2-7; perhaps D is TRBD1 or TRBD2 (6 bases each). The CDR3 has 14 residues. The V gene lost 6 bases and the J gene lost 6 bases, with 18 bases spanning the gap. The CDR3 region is CASSRGRDWGEQYF. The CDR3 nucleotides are TGTGCCAGCAGCCGGGGGCGCGATTGGGGCGAGCAGTACTTC.

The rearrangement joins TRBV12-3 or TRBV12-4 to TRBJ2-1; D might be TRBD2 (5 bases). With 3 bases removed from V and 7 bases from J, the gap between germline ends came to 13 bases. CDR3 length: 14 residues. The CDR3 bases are TGTGCCAGCAGTTTTTCGGGGAGTCCAAATGAGCAGTTCTTC. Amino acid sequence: CASSFSGSPNEQFF.

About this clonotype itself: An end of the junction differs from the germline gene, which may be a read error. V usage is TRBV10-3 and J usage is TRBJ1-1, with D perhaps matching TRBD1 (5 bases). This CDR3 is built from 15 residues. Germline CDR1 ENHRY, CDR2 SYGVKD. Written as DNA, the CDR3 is TGTGCTATCAGCTTTTTTAAAGACAGGAACACTGAAGCTTTCTTT. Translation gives CAISFFKDRNTEAFF.

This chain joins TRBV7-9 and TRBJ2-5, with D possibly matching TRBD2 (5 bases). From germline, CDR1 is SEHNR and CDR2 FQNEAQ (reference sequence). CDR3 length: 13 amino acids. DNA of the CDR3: TGTACGTCCTTTTCGAGGGAGCAAGAGACCCAGTACTTC. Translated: CTSFSREQETQYF.